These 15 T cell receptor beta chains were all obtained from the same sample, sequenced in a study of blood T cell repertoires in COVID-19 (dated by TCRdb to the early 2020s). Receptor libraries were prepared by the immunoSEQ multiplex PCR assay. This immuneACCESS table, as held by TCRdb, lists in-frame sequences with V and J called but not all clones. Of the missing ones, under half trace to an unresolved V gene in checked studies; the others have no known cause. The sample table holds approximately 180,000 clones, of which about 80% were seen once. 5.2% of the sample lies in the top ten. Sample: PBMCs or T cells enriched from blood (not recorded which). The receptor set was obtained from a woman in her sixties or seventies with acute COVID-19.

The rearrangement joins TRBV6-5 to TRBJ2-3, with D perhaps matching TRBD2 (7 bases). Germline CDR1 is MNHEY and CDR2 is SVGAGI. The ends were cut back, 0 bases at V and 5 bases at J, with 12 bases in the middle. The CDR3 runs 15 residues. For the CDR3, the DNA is TGTGCCAGCAGTTACTCTGGGGGGGGCCAAGATACGCAGTATTTT. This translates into CASSYSGGGQDTQYF.

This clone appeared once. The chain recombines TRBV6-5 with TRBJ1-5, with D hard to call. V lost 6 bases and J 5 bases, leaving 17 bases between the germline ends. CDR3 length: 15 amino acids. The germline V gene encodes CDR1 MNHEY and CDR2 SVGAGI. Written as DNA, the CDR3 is TGTGCCAGCAGCCAAGGTCTCGGGCGGGATCAGCCCCAGCATTTT. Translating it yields CASSQGLGRDQPQHF.

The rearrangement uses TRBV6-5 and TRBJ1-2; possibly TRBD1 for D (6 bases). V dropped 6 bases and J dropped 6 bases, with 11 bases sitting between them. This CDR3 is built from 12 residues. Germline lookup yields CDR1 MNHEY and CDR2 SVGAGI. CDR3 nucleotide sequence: TGTGCCAGCAGCTTACAGGGCGATGGCTACACCTTC. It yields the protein CASSLQGDGYTF.

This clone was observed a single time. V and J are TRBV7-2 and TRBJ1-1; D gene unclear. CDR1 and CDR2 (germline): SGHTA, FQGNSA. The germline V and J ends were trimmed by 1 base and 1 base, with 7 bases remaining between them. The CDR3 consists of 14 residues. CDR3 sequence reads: CASSLGGANTEAFF. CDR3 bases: TGTGCCAGCAGCTTAGGGGGAGCGAACACTGAAGCTTTCTTT.

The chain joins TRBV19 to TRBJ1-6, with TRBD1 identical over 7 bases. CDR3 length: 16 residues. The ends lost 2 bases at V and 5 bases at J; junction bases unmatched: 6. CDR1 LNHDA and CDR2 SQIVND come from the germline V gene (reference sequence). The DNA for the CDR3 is TGTGCCAGTAGTATACTCCCGGGACAGAATAATTCACCCCTCCACTTT. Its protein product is CASSILPGQNNSPLHF. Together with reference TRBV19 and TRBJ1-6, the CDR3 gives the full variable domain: DGGITQSPKYLFRKEGQNVTLSCEQNLNHDAMYWYRQDPGQGLRLIYYSQIVNDFQKGDIAEGYSVSREKKESFPLTVTSAQKNPTAFYLCASSILPGQNNSPLHFGNGTRLTVT.

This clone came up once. The CDR3 DNA follows: TGTGCCAGCAGCTCTGAAGCAGGGGCGAGACAGCCCCAGCATTTT. Protein: CASSSEAGARQPQHF. The chain combines TRBV7-8 with TRBJ1-5; maybe TRBD1 (6 bases). Trimming shortened V by 4 bases and J by 7 bases, and 17 bases separated the two germline ends. This CDR3 has 15 residues. Germline loops: CDR1 SGHVS, CDR2 FQNEAQ.

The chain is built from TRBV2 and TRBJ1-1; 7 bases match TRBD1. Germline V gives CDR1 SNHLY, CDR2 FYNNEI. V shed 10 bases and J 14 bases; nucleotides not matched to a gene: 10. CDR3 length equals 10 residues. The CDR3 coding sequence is TGTGCCATACGGACAGGCTGGGCCTTCTTT. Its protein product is CAIRTGWAFF.

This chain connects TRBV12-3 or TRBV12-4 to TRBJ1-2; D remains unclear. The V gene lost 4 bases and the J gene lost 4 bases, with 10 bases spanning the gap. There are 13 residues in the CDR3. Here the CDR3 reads CASSSSGSYGYTF. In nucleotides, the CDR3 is TGTGCCAGCAGTTCGTCGGGAAGCTATGGCTACACCTTC.

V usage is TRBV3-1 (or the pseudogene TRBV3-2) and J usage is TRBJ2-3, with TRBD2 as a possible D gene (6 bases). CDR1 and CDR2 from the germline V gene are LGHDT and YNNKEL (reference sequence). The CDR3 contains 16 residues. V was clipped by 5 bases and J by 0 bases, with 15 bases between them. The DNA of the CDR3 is TGTGCCAGCAGCTCCCGGCGGCGGGGTAGCACAGATACGCAGTATTTT. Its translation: CASSSRRRGSTDTQYF.

This chain's CDR3 is CSVGGQGGETQYF. In DNA form, the CDR3 reads TGCAGCGTTGGGGGACAGGGGGGTGAGACCCAGTACTTC. The chain employs TRBV29-1 and TRBJ2-5; 11 bases fit TRBD1. The CDR3 contains 13 residues. Germline V gene data show CDR1 as SQVTM and CDR2 as ANQGSEA. After removal of 4 bases from V and 5 bases from J, the junction contained 3 bases not matched to a gene. The whole variable domain, remainder taken from reference TRBV29-1 and TRBJ2-5, is SAVISQKPSRDICQRGTSLTIQCQVDSQVTMMFWYRQQPGQSLTLIATANQGSEATYESGFVIDKFPISRPNLTFSTLTVSNMSPEDSSIYLCSVGGQGGETQYFGPGTRLLVL.

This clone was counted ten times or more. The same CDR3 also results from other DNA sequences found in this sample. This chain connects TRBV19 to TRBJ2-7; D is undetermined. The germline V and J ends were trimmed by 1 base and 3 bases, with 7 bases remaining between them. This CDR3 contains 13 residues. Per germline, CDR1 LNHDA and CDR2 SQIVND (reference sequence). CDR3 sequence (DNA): TGTGCCAGTAGTATAGCCCTCCGCTACGAGCAGTACTTC. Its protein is CASSIALRYEQYF.

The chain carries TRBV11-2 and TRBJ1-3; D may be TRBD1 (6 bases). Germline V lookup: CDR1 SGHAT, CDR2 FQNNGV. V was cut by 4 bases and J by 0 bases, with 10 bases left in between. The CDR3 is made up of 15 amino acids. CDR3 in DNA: TGTGCCAGCAGCTCCGGACAGAACTCTGGAAACACCATATATTTT. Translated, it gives CASSSGQNSGNTIYF.

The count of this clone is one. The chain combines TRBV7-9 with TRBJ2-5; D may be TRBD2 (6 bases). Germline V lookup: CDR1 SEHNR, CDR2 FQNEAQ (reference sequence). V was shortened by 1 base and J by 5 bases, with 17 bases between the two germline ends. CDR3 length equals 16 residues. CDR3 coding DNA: TGTGCCAGCAGCTTAGGGCGGGGCCTCCCGGTCGAGACCCAGTACTTC. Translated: CASSLGRGLPVETQYF.

The CDR3 loop is CASSLGRGGGSDTQYF. The CDR3, as DNA: TGTGCCAGCAGCTTAGGACGGGGGGGAGGGTCAGATACGCAGTATTTT. This chain joins TRBV13 and TRBJ2-3; the match to TRBD2 covers 8 bases. The CDR3 is made up of 16 amino acids. Looked up from germline, CDR1 is PRHDT and CDR2 is FYEKMQ (reference sequence). The V and J ends lost 0 bases and 4 bases, in that order; junction bases with no gene match: 6.

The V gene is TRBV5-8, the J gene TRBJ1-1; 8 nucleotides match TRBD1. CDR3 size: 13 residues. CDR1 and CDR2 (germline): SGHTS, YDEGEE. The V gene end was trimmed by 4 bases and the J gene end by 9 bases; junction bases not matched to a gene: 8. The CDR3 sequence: CASSRGQDGQAFF. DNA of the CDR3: TGTGCCAGCAGCCGGGGACAGGATGGCCAAGCTTTCTTT.